This T cell receptor beta chain was documented in a study of T cell responses to AZD1222 COVID-19 vaccine. Overall study: Second-dose recipients at about 4 or about 12 weeks were treated as one pooled group.

Findings and caveats of the study: The reported proportion of spike-specific TCRs targeting unmutated variant regions was nearly half. Females made up more of the donors, who were largely white British, and clonal diversity may have come out too low. When two AZD1222 doses had been given, Spike-specific TCR breadth and depth rose.

A remark on this clone: What it binds is unknown.

The CDR3 is 14 residues long. Trimming removed 6 bases from V and 5 bases from J; junction bases left unmatched: 9. CDR1 and CDR2 (germline): MNHEY, SMNVEV (reference sequence). Using immunoSEQ multiplex PCR, the repertoire was profiled, and TCRdb retains in-frame clones only, with some absent. The sample shows 100,000 or so clones, 80% to 95% of them seen only once. The chain combines TRBV27 with TRBJ1-2; 7 bases line up with TRBD1. The TCR was taken from an adult in good health. Here the sequenced sample was peripheral blood, taken on day 0 of AZD1222 vaccination. DNA for the CDR3: TGTGCCAGCAGCCAATACCCAGGGGGGTATGGCTACACCTTC. Translating gives CASSQYPGGYGYTF.